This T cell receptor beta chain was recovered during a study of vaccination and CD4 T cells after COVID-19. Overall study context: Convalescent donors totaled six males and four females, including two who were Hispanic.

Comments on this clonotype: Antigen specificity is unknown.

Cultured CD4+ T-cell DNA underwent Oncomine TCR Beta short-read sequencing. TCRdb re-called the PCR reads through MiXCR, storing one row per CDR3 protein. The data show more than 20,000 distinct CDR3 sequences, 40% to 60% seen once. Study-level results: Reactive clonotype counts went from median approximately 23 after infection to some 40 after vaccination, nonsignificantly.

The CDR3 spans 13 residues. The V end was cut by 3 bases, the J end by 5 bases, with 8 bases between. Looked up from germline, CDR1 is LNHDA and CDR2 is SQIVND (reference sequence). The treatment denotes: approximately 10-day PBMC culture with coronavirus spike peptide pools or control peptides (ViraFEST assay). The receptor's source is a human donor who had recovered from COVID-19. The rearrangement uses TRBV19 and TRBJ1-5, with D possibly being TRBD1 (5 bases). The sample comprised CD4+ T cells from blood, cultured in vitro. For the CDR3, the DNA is TGTGCCAGTAGTATCCGGGACCATCAGCCCCAGCATTTT. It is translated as CASSIRDHQPQHF.